The sequence of this TCR beta chain was determined in a study of T cell responses to AZD1222 COVID-19 vaccine. Whole-study findings and limits: Breadth and depth of Spike-specific TCRs rose after two AZD1222 doses.

CDR3 length equals 14 residues. Germline V gene data show CDR1 as SGHDN and CDR2 as FVKESK. Trimming took 6 bases from V and 7 from J, leaving 18 bases between them. TCRdb keeps only in-frame clones here, not all; method: immunoSEQ multiplex PCR. Of around 120,000 clones listed, about 85% are singletons. This clone was observed a single time. Its specificity is not known. The TCR originated in an adult in good health. V usage is TRBV14 and J usage is TRBJ1-2; the D is unclear. The sequences come from peripheral blood, collected on day 0 of AZD1222 vaccination. The CDR3 region is CASSPSDGIGGYTF. Written as DNA, the CDR3 is TGTGCCAGCAGTCCAAGCGACGGCATCGGTGGCTACACCTTC.